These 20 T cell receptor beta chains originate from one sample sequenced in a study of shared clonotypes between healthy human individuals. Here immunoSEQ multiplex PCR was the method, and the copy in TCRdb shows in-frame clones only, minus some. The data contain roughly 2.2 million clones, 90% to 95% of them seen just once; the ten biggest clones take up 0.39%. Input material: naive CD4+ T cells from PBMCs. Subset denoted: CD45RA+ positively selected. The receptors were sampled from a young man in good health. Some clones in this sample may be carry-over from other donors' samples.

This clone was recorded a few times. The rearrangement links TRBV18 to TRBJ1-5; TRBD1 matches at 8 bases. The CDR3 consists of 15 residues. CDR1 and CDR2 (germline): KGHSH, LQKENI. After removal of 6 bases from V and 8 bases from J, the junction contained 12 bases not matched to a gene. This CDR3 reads CASSRIGQGEEPQHF. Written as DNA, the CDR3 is TGTGCCAGCTCCCGAATAGGACAGGGTGAGGAGCCCCAGCATTTT.

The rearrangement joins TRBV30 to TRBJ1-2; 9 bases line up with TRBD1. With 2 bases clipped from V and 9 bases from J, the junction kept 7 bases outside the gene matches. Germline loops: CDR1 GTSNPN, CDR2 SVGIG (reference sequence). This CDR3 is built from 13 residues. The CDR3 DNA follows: TGTGCCTGGAGTCCAGGACAGGGGATCAGCTACACCTTC. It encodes CAWSPGQGISYTF.

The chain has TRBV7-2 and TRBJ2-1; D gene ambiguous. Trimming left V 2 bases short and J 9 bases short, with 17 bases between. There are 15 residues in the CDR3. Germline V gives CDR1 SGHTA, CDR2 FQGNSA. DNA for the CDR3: TGTGCCAGCAGCTTATACGGAAAAGATACCGGTGAGCAGTTCTTC. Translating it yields CASSLYGKDTGEQFF.

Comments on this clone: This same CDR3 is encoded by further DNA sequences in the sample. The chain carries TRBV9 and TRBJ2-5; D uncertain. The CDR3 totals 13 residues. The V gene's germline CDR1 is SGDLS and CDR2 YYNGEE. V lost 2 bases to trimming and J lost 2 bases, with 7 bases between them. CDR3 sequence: CASSVGRQETQYF. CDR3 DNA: TGTGCCAGCAGCGTTGGACGGCAAGAGACCCAGTACTTC.

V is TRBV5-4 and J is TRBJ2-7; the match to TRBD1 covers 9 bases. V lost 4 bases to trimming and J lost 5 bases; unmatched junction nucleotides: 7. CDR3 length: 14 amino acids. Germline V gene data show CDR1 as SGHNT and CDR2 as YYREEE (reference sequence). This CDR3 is CASSRGQGIDEQYF. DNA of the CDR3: TGTGCCAGCAGCCGGGGACAGGGAATTGACGAGCAGTACTTC.

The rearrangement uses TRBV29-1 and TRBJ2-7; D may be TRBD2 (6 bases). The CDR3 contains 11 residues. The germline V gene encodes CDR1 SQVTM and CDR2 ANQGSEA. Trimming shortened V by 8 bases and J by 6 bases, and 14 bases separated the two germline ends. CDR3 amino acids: CSFIRGGEQYF. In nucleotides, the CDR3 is TGCAGCTTTATTAGGGGAGGCGAGCAGTACTTC.

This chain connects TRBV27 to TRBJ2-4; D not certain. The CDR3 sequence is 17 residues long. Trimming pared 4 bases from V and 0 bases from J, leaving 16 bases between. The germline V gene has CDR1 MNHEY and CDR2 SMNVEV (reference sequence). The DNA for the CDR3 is TGTGCCAGCAGTTCCCTCGTCGGCAGTCTAGCCAAAAACATTCAGTACTTC. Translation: CASSSLVGSLAKNIQYF.

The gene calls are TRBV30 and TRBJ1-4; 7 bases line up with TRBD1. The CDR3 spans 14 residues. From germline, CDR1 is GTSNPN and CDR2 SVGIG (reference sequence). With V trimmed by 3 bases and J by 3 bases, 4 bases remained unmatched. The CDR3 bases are TGTGCCTGGAGGCCGACAGGGCCTAATGAAAAACTGTTTTTT. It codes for CAWRPTGPNEKLFF.

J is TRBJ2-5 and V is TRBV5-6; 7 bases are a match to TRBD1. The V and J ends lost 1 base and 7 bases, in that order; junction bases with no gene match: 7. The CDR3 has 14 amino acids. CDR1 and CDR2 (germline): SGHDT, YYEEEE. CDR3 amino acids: CASSLSTGSGTQYF. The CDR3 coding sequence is TGTGCCAGCAGCTTGTCGACAGGGAGCGGGACCCAGTACTTC.

CDR3 nucleotides: TGTGCCAGCAGCGTAAGCCAGGTAACCTACGAGCAGTACTTC. The encoded protein is CASSVSQVTYEQYF. This sequence joins TRBV9 and TRBJ2-7; no reliable D call. The CDR3 has 14 residues. Germline CDR1 reads SGDLS; CDR2 reads YYNGEE. V shed 1 base and J shed 2 bases, with 10 bases lying between them. Using reference TRBV9 and TRBJ2-7 for the parts outside the CDR3, the full variable domain is DSGVTQTPKHLITATGQRVTLRCSPRSGDLSVYWYQQSLDQGLQFLIQYYNGEERAKGNILERFSAQQFPDLHSELNLSSLELGDSALYFCASSVSQVTYEQYFGPGTRLTVT.

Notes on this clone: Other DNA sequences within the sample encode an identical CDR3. In DNA, the CDR3 is TGTGCCAGCAGGGGGGATTCCCGATATGGCTACACCTTC. This translates into CASRGDSRYGYTF. The V call is TRBV2, the J call TRBJ1-2; D is perhaps TRBD1 (5 bases). Germline lookup yields CDR1 SNHLY and CDR2 FYNNEI. The V end was cut by 6 bases, the J end by 5 bases, with 13 bases between. The CDR3 runs to 13 residues.

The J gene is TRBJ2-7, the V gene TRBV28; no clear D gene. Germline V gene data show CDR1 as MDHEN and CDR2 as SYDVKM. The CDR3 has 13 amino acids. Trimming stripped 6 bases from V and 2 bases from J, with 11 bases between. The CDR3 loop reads CASSSMAPYEQYF. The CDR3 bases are TGTGCCAGCAGCTCTATGGCCCCCTACGAGCAGTACTTC.

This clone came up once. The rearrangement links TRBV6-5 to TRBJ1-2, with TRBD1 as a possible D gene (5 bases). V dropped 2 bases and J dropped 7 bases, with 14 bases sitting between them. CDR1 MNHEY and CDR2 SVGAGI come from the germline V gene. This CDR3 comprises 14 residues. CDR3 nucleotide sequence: TGTGCCAGCAGTTACACATGGGGCGCGAGTGGCTACACCTTC. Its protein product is CASSYTWGASGYTF.

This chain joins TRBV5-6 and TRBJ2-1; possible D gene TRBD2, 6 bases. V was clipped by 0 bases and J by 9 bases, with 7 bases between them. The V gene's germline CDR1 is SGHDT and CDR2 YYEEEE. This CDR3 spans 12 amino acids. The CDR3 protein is CASSLASVEQFF. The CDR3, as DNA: TGTGCCAGCAGCTTGGCTAGCGTTGAGCAGTTCTTC.

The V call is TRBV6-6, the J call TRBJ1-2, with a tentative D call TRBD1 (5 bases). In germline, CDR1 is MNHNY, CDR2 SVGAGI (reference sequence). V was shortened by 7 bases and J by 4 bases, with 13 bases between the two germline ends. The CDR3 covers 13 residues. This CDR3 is CASTPGLIYGYTF. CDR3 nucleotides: TGTGCCAGCACCCCGGGACTTATCTATGGCTACACCTTC.

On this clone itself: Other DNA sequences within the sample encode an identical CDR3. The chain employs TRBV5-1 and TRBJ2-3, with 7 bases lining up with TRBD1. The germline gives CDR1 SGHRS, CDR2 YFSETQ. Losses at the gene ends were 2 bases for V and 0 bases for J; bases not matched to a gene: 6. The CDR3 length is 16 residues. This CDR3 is CASSLPRTGSTDTQYF. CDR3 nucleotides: TGCGCCAGCAGCTTACCCAGGACAGGTAGCACAGATACGCAGTATTTT.

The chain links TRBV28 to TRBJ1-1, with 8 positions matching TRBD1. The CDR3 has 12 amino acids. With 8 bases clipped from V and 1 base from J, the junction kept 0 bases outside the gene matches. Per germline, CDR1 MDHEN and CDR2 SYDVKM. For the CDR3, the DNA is TGTGCCAGCGGACAGGGGAACACTGAAGCTTTCTTT. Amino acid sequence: CASGQGNTEAFF. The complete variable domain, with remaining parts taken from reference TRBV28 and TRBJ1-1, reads DVKVTQSSRYLVKRTGEKVFLECVQDMDHENMFWYRQDPGLGLRLIYFSYDVKMKEKGDIPEGYSVSREKKERFSLILESASTNQTSMYLCASGQGNTEAFFGQGTRLTVV.

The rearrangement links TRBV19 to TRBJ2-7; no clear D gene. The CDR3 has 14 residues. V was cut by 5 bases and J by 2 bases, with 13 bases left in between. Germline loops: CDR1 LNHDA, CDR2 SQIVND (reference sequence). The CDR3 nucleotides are TGTGCCAGTAGTTCCGCGGCAATCCCCTACGAGCAGTACTTC. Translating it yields CASSSAAIPYEQYF.

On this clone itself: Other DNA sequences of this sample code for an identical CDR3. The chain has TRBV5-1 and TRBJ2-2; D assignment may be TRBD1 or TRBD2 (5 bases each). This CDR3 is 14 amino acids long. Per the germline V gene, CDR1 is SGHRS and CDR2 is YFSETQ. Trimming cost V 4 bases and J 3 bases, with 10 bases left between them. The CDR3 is CASSPGTDTGELFF. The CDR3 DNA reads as TGCGCCAGCAGCCCGGGGACCGACACCGGGGAGCTGTTTTTT.

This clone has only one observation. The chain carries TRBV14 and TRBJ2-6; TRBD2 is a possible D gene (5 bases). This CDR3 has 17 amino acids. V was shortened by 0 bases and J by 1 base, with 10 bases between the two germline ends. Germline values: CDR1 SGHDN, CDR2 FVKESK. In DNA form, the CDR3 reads TGTGCCAGCAGCCAAGATATTTCGGGGTCTGGGGCCAACGTCCTGACTTTC. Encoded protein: CASSQDISGSGANVLTF.